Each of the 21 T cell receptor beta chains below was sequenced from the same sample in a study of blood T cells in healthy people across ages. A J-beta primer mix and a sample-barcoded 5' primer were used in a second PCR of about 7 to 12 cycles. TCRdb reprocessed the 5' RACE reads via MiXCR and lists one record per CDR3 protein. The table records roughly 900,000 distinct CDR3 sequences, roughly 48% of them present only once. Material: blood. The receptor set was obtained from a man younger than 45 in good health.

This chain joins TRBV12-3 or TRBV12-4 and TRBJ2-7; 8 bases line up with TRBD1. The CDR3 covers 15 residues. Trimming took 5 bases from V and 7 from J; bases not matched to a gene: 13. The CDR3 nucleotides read TGTGCCAGCAGTGCCCGGGACAGGTCAATGGGTGAGCAGTACTTC. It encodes CASSARDRSMGEQYF.

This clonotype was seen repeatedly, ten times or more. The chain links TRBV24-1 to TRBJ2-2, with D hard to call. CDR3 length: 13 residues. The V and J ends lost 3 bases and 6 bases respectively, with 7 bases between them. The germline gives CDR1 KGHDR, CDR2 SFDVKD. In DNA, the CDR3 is TGTGCCACCAGTGATGCGAATTCCGGGGAGCTGTTTTTT. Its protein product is CATSDANSGELFF.

The CDR3 reads CASSQEGQGCEQYF. The CDR3 nucleotides are TGCGCCAGCAGCCAAGAAGGGCAGGGTTGCGAGCAGTACTTC. The chain uses TRBV4-1 and TRBJ2-5; the D gene is possibly TRBD1 (5 bases). The J call may be incorrect, as the DNA end agrees better with TRBJ2-7. CDR1 and CDR2 (germline): MGHRA, YSYEKL. The CDR3 extends over 14 amino acids.

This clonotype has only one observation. CDR3 amino acids: CASSLYAGSSTDTQYF. CDR3 bases: TGTGCCAGCAGCCTCTACGCGGGATCCAGCACAGATACGCAGTATTTT. This chain connects TRBV11-2 to TRBJ2-3; D might be TRBD2 (6 bases). The V and J ends lost 5 bases and 0 bases respectively, with 15 bases between them. The CDR3 runs 16 residues. CDR1 and CDR2 from the germline V gene are SGHAT and FQNNGV.

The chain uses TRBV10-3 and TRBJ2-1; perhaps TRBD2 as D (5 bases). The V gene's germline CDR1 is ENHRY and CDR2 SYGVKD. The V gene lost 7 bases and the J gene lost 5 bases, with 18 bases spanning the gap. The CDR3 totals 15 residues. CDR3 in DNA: TGTGCCATCATTAAGGACTCCGAAGGTCACAATGAGCAGTTCTTC. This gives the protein CAIIKDSEGHNEQFF.

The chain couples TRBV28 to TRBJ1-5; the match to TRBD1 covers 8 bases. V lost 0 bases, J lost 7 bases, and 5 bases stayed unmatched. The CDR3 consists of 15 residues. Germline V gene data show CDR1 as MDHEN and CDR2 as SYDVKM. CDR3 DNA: TGTGCCAGCAGTTTATGGACAGGGGAGAAACAGCCCCAGCATTTT. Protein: CASSLWTGEKQPQHF.

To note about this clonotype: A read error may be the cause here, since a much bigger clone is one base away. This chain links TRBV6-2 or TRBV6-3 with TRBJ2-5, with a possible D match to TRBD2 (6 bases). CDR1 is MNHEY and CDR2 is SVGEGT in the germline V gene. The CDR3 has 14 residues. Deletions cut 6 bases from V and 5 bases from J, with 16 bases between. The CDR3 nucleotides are TGTGCCAGCAGACCCGGGGGAAATCGGGAGACCCAGTACTTC. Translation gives CASRPGGNRETQYF.

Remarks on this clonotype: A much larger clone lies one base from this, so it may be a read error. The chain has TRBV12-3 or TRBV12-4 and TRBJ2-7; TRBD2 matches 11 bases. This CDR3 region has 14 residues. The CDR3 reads CTSSHSGGAYEQYF. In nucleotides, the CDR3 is TGTACCAGCAGTCATAGCGGGGGGGCCTACGAGCAGTACTTC.

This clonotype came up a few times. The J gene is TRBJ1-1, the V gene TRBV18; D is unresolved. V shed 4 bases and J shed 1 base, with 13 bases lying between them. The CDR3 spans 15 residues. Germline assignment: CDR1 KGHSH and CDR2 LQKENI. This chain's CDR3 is CASSQSEVGNTEAFF. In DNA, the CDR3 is TGTGCCAGCTCACAATCGGAGGTGGGGAACACTGAAGCTTTCTTT.

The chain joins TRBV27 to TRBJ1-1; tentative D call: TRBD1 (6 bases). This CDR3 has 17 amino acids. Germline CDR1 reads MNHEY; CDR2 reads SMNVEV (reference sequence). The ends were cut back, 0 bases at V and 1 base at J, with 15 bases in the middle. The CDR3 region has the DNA TGTGCCAGCAGTTTATCCTTAAGACAGGCTTGGAACACTGAAGCTTTCTTT. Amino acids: CASSLSLRQAWNTEAFF.

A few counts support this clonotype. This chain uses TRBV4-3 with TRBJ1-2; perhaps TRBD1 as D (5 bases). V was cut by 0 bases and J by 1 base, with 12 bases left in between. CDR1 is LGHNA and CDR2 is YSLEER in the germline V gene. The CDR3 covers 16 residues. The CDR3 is CASSQDLRGSNYGYTF. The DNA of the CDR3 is TGCGCCAGCAGCCAAGATTTGCGGGGCAGTAACTATGGCTACACCTTC.

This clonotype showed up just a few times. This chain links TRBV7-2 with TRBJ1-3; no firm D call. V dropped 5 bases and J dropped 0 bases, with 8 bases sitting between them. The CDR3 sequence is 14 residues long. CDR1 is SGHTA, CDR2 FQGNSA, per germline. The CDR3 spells CASSRVTSGNTIYF. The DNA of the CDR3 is TGTGCCAGCAGCCGGGTGACCTCTGGAAACACCATATATTTT.

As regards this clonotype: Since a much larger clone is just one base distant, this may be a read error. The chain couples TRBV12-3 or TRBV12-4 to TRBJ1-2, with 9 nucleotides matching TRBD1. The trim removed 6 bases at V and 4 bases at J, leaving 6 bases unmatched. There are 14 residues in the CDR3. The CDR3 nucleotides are TGTGCCAGCAGCGACAGGGGGGGCGGCTATGGCTACACCTTC. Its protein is CASSDRGGGYGYTF.

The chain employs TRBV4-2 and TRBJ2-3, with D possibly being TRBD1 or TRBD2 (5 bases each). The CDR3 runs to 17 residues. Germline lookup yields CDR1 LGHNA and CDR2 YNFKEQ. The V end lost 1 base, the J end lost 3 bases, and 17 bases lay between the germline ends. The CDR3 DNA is TGTGCCAGCAGCCAAGGATTGGGGGTAGGGGAAACAGATACGCAGTATTTT. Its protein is CASSQGLGVGETDTQYF.

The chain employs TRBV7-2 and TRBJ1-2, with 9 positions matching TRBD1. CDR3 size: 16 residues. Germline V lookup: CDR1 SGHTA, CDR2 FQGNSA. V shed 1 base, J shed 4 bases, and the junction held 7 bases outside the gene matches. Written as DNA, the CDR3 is TGTGCCAGCAGCTTAGTGGGACAGGGATCCTCCTATGGCTACACCTTC. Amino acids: CASSLVGQGSSYGYTF.

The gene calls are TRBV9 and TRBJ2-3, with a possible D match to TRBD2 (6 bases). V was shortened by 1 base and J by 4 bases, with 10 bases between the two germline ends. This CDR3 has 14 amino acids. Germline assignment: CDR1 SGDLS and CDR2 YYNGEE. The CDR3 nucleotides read TGTGCCAGCAGCGTACAGGGAGGCGCAGATACGCAGTATTTT. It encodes CASSVQGGADTQYF.

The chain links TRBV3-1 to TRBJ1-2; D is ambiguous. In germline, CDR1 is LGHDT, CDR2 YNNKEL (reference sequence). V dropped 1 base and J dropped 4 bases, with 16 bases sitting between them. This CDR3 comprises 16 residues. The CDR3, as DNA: TGTGCCAGCAGCCAAGTCCCGGGGAAGTTGATCTATGGCTACACCTTC. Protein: CASSQVPGKLIYGYTF.

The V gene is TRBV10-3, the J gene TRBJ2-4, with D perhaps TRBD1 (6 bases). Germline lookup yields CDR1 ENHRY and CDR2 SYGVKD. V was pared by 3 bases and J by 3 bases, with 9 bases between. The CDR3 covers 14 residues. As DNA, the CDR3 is TGTGCCATCAGTGAAGGGGGTTACAAAAACATTCAGTACTTC. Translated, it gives CAISEGGYKNIQYF.

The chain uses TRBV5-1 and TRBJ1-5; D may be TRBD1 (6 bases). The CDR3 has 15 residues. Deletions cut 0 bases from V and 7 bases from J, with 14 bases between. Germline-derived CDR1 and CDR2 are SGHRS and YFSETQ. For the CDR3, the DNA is TGCGCCAGCAGCTTGGGGGACAATCGGATCCAGCCCCAGCATTTT. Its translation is CASSLGDNRIQPQHF.

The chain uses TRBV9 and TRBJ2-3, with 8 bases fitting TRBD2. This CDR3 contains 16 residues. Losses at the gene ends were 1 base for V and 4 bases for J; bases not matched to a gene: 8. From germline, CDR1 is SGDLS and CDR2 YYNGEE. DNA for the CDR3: TGTGCCAGCAGCGTATCTGGCGGGGGGTGGCCAGATACGCAGTATTTT. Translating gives CASSVSGGGWPDTQYF.

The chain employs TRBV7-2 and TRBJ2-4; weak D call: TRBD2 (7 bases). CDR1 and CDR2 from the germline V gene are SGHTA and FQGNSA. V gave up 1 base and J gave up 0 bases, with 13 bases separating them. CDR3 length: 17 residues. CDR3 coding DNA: TGTGCCAGCAGCTTAGATGGGGGAGGGGGAGCCAAAAACATTCAGTACTTC. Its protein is CASSLDGGGGAKNIQYF.